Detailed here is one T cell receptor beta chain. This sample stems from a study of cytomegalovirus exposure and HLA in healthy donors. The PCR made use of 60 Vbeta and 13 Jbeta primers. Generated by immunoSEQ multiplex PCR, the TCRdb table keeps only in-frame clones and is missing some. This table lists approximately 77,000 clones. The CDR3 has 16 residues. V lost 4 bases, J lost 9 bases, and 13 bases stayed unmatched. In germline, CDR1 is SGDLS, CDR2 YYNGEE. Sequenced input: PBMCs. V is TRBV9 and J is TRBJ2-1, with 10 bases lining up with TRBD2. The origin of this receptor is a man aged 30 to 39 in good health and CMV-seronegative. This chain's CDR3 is CASSPGLAVGGSEQFF. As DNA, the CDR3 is TGTGCCAGCAGCCCAGGACTAGCGGTCGGTGGGAGTGAGCAGTTCTTC.